Sequencing of this T cell receptor beta chain was carried out in a study of CD8 T cell repertoires and HIV-1 epitope variants. Study information: Each of Twenty-five Gag and Nef epitope peptides stimulated a separate culture. Cultures ran around ten days, with IL-2, IL-7 and IL-15 added on days 3 and 7. Tested: three Gag epitope families, Nef HW9 and YT9.

A remark on this clone: Its specificity is unknown.

This CDR3 spans 16 amino acids. Germline CDR1 and CDR2: SGHDN and FVKESK. Germline trimming cut 3 bases from V and 6 bases from J; bases unmatched to any gene: 11. The study's findings and limits: Of 9 or 10 antigen-specific beta clonotypes, more than 5 appeared to cross-react with escape variants.

Using immunoSEQ multiplex PCR, the repertoire was profiled, and TCRdb retains in-frame clones only, with some absent. The sample consists of over a thousand clones, under 80% of them appearing once. The TCR comes from a male donor with HIV. The material sequenced was cultured CD8+ T cells derived from PBMCs. The chain employs TRBV14 and TRBJ2-7, with 10 bases matching TRBD1. The chain's CDR3 is CASSQRTGTGASEQYF. The CDR3 region has the DNA TGTGCCAGCAGCCAGAGAACCGGGACAGGGGCCTCCGAGCAGTACTTC.